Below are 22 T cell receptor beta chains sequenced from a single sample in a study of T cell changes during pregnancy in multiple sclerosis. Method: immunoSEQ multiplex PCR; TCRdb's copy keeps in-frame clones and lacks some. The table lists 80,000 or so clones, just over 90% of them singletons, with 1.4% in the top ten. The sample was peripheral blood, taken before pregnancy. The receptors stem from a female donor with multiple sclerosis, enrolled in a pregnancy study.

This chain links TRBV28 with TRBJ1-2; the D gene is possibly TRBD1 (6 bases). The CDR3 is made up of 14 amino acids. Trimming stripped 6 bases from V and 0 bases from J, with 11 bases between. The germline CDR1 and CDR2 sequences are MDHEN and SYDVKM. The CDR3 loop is CASSVGTSNYGYTF. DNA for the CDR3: TGTGCCAGCAGCGTGGGGACATCTAACTATGGCTACACCTTC.

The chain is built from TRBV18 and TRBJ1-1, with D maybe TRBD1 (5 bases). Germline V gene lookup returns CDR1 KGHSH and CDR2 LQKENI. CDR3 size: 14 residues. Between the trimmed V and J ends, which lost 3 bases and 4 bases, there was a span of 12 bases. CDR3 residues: CASSPRGGLTEAFF. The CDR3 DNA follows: TGTGCCAGCTCACCTAGGGGAGGTCTCACTGAAGCTTTCTTT. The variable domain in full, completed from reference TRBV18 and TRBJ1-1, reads NAGVMQNPRHLVRRRGQEARLRCSPMKGHSHVYWYRQLPEEGLKFMVYLQKENIIDESGMPKERFSAEFPKEGPSILRIQQVVRGDSAAYFCASSPRGGLTEAFFGQGTRLTVV.

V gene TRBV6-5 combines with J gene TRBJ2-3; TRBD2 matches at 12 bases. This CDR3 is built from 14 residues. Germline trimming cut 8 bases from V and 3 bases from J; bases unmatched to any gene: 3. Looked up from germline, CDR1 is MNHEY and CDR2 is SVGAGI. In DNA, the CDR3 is TGTGCCAGCCGGCTAGCGGGGGGGACAGATACGCAGTATTTT. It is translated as CASRLAGGTDTQYF.

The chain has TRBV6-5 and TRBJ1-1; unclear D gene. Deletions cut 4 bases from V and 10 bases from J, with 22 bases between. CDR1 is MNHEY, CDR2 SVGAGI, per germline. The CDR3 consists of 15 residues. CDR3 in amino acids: CASSSSSLSSFPAFF. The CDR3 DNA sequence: TGTGCCAGCAGTTCCAGTTCTTTGTCATCCTTTCCAGCTTTCTTT.

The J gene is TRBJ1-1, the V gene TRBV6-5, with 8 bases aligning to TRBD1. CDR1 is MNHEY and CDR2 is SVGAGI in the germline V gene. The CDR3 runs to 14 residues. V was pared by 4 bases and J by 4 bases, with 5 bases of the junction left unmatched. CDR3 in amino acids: CASSFTTGGTEAFF. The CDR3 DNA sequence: TGTGCCAGCAGTTTCACTACAGGGGGCACTGAAGCTTTCTTT.

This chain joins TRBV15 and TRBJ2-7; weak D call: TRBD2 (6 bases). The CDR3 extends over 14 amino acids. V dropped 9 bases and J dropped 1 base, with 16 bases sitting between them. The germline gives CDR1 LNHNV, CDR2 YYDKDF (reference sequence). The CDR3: CATTSSGESYEQYF. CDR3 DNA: TGTGCCACGACCAGCTCGGGGGAATCCTACGAGCAGTACTTC. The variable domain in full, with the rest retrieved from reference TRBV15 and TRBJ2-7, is DAMVIQNPRYQVTQFGKPVTLSCSQTLNHNVMYWYQQKSSQAPKLLFHYYDKDFNNEADTPDNFQSRRPNTSFCFLDIRSPGLGDTAMYLCATTSSGESYEQYFGPGTRLTVT.

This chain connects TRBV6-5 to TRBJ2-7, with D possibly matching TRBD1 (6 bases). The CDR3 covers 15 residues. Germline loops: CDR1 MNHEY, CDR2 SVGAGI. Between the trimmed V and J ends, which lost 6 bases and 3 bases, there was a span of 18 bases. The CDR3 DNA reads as TGTGCCAGCAGCTACCGGGACACATTTAGCTACGAGCAGTACTTC. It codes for CASSYRDTFSYEQYF.

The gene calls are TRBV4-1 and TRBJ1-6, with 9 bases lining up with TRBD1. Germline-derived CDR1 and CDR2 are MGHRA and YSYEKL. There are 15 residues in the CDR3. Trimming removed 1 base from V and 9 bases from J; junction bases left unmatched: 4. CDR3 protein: CASSQVGQGSSPLHF. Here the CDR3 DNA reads TGCGCCAGCAGCCAAGTCGGACAGGGGTCTTCACCCCTCCACTTT.

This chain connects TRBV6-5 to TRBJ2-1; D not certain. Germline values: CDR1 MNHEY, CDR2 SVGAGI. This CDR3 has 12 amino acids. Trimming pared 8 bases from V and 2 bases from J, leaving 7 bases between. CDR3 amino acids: CASGGTYNEQFF. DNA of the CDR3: TGTGCCAGCGGCGGCACCTACAATGAGCAGTTCTTC.

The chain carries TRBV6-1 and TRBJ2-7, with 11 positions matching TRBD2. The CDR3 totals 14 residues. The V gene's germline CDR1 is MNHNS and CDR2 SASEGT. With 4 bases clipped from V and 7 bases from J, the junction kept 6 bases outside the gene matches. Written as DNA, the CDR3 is TGTGCCAGCAGTGTAAGACTAGCGGGGTATGAGCAGTACTTC. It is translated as CASSVRLAGYEQYF.

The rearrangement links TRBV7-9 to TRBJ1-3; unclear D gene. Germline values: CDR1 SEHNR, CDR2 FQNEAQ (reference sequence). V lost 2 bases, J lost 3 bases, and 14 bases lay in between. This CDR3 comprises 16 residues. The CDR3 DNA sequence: TGTGCCAGCAGCTTAACCCCAGCGTCGGGTGGAAACACCATATATTTT. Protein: CASSLTPASGGNTIYF.

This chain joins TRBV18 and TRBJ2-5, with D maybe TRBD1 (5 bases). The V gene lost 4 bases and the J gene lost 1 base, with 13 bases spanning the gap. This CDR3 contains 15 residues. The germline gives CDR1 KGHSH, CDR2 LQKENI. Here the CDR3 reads CASSRGHRTQETQYF. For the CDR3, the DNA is TGTGCCAGCTCACGGGGTCACAGGACCCAAGAGACCCAGTACTTC.

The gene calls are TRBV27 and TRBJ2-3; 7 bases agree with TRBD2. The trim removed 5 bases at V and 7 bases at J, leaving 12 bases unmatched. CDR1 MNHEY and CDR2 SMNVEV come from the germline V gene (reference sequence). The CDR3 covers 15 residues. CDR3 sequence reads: CASSRQGGGLNTQYF. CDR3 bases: TGTGCCAGCAGTCGTCAAGGCGGGGGACTGAATACGCAGTATTTT.

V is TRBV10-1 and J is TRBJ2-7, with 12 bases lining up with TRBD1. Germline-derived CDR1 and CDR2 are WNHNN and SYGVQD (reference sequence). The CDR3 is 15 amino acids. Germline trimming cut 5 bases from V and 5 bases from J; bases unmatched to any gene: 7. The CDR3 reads CASSTGTGGSDEQYF. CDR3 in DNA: TGCGCCAGCAGTACCGGGACAGGGGGCTCTGACGAGCAGTACTTC.

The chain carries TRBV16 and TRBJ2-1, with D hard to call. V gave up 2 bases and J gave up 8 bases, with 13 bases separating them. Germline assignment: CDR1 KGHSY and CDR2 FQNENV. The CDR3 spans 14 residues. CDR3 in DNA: TGTGCCAGCAGCCAAACATCTGTCACCGATGAGCAGTTCTTC. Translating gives CASSQTSVTDEQFF.

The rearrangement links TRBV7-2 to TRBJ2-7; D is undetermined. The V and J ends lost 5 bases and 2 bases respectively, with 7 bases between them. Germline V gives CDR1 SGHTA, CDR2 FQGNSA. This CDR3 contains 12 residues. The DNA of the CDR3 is TGTGCCAGCAGCCCCTGGCCCTACGAGCAGTACTTC. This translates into CASSPWPYEQYF.

In DNA, the CDR3 is TGTGCCTGGAGCCGGCTGGGACAGTATAATTCACCCCTCCACTTT. Its protein product is CAWSRLGQYNSPLHF. V and J are TRBV30 and TRBJ1-6, with 7 bases matching TRBD1. The CDR3 has 15 amino acids. Germline loops: CDR1 GTSNPN, CDR2 SVGIG (reference sequence). After removal of 3 bases from V and 4 bases from J, the junction contained 6 bases not matched to a gene.

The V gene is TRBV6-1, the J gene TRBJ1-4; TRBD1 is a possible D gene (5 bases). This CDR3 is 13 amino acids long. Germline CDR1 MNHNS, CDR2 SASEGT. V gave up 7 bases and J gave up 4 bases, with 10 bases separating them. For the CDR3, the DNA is TGTGCCAGCACCAGGGCCCGTAATGAAAAACTGTTTTTT. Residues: CASTRARNEKLFF.

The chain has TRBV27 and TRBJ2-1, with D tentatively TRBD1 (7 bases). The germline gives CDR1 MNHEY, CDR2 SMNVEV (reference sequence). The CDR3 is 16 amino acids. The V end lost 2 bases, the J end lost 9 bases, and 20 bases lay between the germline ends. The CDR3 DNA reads TGTGCCAGCAGTTTAGGTTGGGCTGGCCAGGGGGGTGAGCAGTTCTTC. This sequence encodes CASSLGWAGQGGEQFF.

The CDR3: CATTQGAKLFF. CDR3 DNA sequence: TGTGCCACTACGCAGGGGGCAAAACTGTTTTTT. The chain uses TRBV2 and TRBJ1-4, with TRBD1 identical over 8 bases. Germline V gives CDR1 SNHLY, CDR2 FYNNEI. This CDR3 comprises 11 residues. V shed 10 bases, J shed 10 bases, and the junction held 5 bases outside the gene matches.

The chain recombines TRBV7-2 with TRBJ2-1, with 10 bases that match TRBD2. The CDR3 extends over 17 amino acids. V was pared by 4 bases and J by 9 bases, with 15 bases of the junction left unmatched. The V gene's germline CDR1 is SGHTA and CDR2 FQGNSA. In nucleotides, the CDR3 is TGTGCCAGCAGCTCGTGGGCAAGCGGGGGGGCCCCACTTGAGCAGTTCTTC. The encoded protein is CASSSWASGGAPLEQFF.

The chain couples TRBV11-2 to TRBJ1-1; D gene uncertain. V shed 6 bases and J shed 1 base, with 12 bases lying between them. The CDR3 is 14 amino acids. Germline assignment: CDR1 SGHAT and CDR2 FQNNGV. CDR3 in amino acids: CASSRVSSNTEAFF. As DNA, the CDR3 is TGTGCCAGCAGTCGGGTGTCTTCGAACACTGAAGCTTTCTTT.